This TCR beta chain comes out of a study of T cell repertoires in cytomegalovirus infection. In TCRdb, the reads were re-called with MiXCR into one record per CDR3 protein. The sample consists of 250,000 to 300,000 distinct CDR3 sequences, approximately 22% of them appearing once. Germline values: CDR1 LGHDT, CDR2 YNNKEL (reference sequence). The ends lost 6 bases at V and 0 bases at J; junction bases unmatched: 8. The CDR3 consists of 18 residues. Notes on this clonotype: Its specificity is not known.

The gene calls are TRBV3-1 and TRBJ2-1; TRBD2 matches 13 bases. The receptor's source is a human donor in good health (CMV status not recorded). Some clones in this sample may be carry-over from other donors' samples. The sequencing used cultured PBMCs, collected from culture after CMV antigen stimulation. Here the CDR3 DNA reads TGTGCCAGCAGATTACTAGCGGGAGGGGTGAGCTCCTACAATGAGCAGTTCTTC. It codes for CASRLLAGGVSSYNEQFF.